This T cell receptor (beta chain) came from a study of brain T cells in children with intractable seizures. Points from the study as a whole: Pre- and post-surgery blood differed in depth, so pre-surgery absences may be undersampling. Only CDR3 sequence similarity suggested viral specificity, without known HCMV serostatus.

As concerns this clone: The antigen is unknown.

Sequencing was performed with immunoSEQ multiplex PCR; in TCRdb, only in-frame clones are kept and a portion is missing. The sample contains hundreds of thousands of clones, 93% of which appear only once. Documented time point: blood from clinic visit 5 months post-surgery; TSC patient then seizure free. Surgery cases with the highest brain T cell transcript signatures were chosen for sequencing. The CDR3 consists of 11 residues. Germline CDR1 reads PRHDT; CDR2 reads FYEKMQ (reference sequence). Trimming took 4 bases from V and 6 from J, leaving 5 bases between them. This chain uses TRBV13 with TRBJ2-3; D uncertain. This TCR came from a boy less than two years old with tuberous sclerosis and intractable seizures. Specimen: peripheral blood, collected 5 to 6 months after surgery. The CDR3 protein is CASSSGDTQYF. The CDR3 nucleotides read TGTGCCAGCAGCTCTGGGGATACGCAGTATTTT.